The 25 T cell receptor beta chains presented below share a single source sample, sequenced in a study of shared clonotypes between healthy human individuals. This table comes from immunoSEQ multiplex PCR, and its TCRdb copy is limited to in-frame clones, with some not included. The sample has hundreds of thousands of clones; around 78% are singletons. Sequenced: PBMCs. All receptors come from a woman between 40 and 50 years old in good health. Some clones in this sample may be carry-over from other donors' samples.

There are many counts of this clone. Other DNA sequences in the same sample also yield this CDR3. The rearrangement links TRBV7-2 to TRBJ2-3; D call uncertain. V dropped 0 bases and J dropped 5 bases, with 6 bases sitting between them. Germline V lookup: CDR1 SGHTA, CDR2 FQGNSA. This CDR3 contains 13 residues. The chain's CDR3 is CASSLALGDTQYF. CDR3 sequence (DNA): TGTGCCAGCAGCTTAGCGCTTGGAGATACGCAGTATTTT.

The chain uses TRBV29-1 and TRBJ2-3; the D gene is possibly TRBD2 (5 bases). CDR3 length equals 12 residues. The V gene's germline CDR1 is SQVTM and CDR2 ANQGSEA. Trimming stripped 8 bases from V and 2 bases from J, with 11 bases between. The DNA of the CDR3 is TGCAGCTCCACCGGGAACACAGATACGCAGTATTTT. This codes for CSSTGNTDTQYF.

This clone was found once. The chain combines TRBV2 with TRBJ1-2; 8 bases are shared with TRBD1. The V segment lost 9 bases and the J segment 4 bases; nucleotides outside the gene matches: 10. This CDR3 has 14 residues. The germline CDR1 and CDR2 sequences are SNHLY and FYNNEI. This chain's CDR3 is CARGRTGGFYGYTF. CDR3 coding DNA: TGTGCCAGGGGCCGAACAGGGGGTTTCTATGGCTACACCTTC.

CDR3 sequence reads: CASSNRGQGVVGNQPQHF. CDR3 bases: TGTGCCAGTAGTAACCGGGGACAGGGTGTTGTCGGCAATCAGCCCCAGCATTTT. V usage is TRBV19 and J usage is TRBJ1-5; 9 bases are shared with TRBD1. Germline V gives CDR1 LNHDA, CDR2 SQIVND (reference sequence). This CDR3 has 18 amino acids. Trimming removed 4 bases from V and 2 bases from J; junction bases left unmatched: 12.

The chain links TRBV18 to TRBJ2-1; D is possibly TRBD1 (6 bases). Per the germline V gene, CDR1 is KGHSH and CDR2 is LQKENI. V gave up 3 bases and J gave up 4 bases, with 10 bases separating them. The CDR3 loop spans 14 amino acids. CDR3 amino acids: CASSPWDKYNEQFF. The CDR3 region has the DNA TGTGCCAGCTCACCGTGGGACAAATACAATGAGCAGTTCTTC.

Turning to this clone: A read error is the likely source, as a far larger clone sits one nucleotide away. The J gene is TRBJ1-1, the V gene TRBV27, with D unresolved. CDR1 and CDR2 (germline): MNHEY, SMNVEV (reference sequence). CDR3 size: 13 residues. The CDR3 nucleotides are TGTGCCGGCAGCGAGAGGGAGAACACTGAAGCTTTCTTT. Amino acid sequence: CAGSERENTEAFF.

This clone was seen a few times. The chain links TRBV5-1 to TRBJ1-2; D unresolved. CDR3 length equals 15 residues. Per the germline V gene, CDR1 is SGHRS and CDR2 is YFSETQ. V was clipped by 0 bases and J by 7 bases, with 16 bases between them. In nucleotides, the CDR3 is TGCGCCAGCAGCTTGGCCCCAGCAGCAGGCAGTGGCTACACCTTC. As protein: CASSLAPAAGSGYTF.

V is TRBV2 and J is TRBJ1-4, with D possibly TRBD1 on 5 matching bases. This CDR3 contains 15 residues. Trimming pared 2 bases from V and 8 bases from J, leaving 15 bases between. Per the germline V gene, CDR1 is SNHLY and CDR2 is FYNNEI. CDR3 in DNA: TGTGCCAGCAGTGAATTGGCAGGGCAGCGAGAAAAACTGTTTTTT. It is translated as CASSELAGQREKLFF. The whole variable domain, remainder taken from reference TRBV2 and TRBJ1-4, is EPEVTQTPSHQVTQMGQEVILRCVPISNHLYFYWYRQILGQKVEFLVSFYNNEISEKSEIFDDQFSVERPDGSNFTLKIRSTKLEDSAMYFCASSELAGQREKLFFGSGTQLSVL.

This rearrangement joins TRBV11-2 to TRBJ2-7, with TRBD2 as a possible D gene (6 bases). The CDR3 loop spans 16 amino acids. The germline V gene has CDR1 SGHAT and CDR2 FQNNGV. Trimming stripped 7 bases from V and 7 bases from J, with 26 bases between. The DNA for the CDR3 is TGTGCCAGCACCCCCCGGGCAATGGCGGGGAGTCGGGAGCAGTACTTC. Its protein is CASTPRAMAGSREQYF.

The chain recombines TRBV6-6 with TRBJ2-2, with 7 bases lining up with TRBD1. The CDR3 totals 16 residues. V dropped 4 bases and J dropped 7; count of bases not matched to a gene: 12. Germline CDR1 MNHNY, CDR2 SVGAGI (reference sequence). Here the CDR3 DNA reads TGTGCCAGCAGTTCACTTACCGGGACAGTAGTCGGGGAGCTGTTTTTT. Translating gives CASSSLTGTVVGELFF.

The chain is built from TRBV2 and TRBJ1-4, with 8 bases fitting TRBD1. The J segment lost 4 bases and the V segment lost 5 bases, leaving 3 bases of the junction unmatched. The CDR3 runs to 14 residues. Germline CDR1 is SNHLY and CDR2 is FYNNEI. The CDR3 DNA is TGTGCCAGCAGTTGGACAGGGTTTAATGAAAAACTGTTTTTT. The encoded protein is CASSWTGFNEKLFF.

The genes are TRBV4-1 and TRBJ2-7, with TRBD1 identical over 10 bases. Germline assignment: CDR1 MGHRA and CDR2 YSYEKL. J lost 5 bases, V lost 4 bases, and 8 bases had no gene match. This CDR3 contains 15 residues. The CDR3 region is CASSLGTGEAHEQYF. CDR3 nucleotide sequence: TGCGCCAGCAGCCTAGGGACAGGGGAGGCCCACGAGCAGTACTTC.

The chain links TRBV6-5 to TRBJ2-7, with TRBD1 matching over 7 bases. The CDR3 length is 13 residues. With V trimmed by 5 bases and J by 2 bases, 3 bases remained unmatched. Per germline, CDR1 MNHEY and CDR2 SVGAGI. CDR3 sequence reads: CASSGDSAYEQYF. The CDR3 DNA reads as TGTGCCAGCAGTGGGGACAGCGCCTACGAGCAGTACTTC.

This chain uses TRBV15 with TRBJ2-5; 9 positions match TRBD2. The V gene end was trimmed by 6 bases and the J gene end by 2 bases; junction bases not matched to a gene: 4. Germline CDR1 is LNHNV and CDR2 is YYDKDF (reference sequence). This CDR3 spans 14 amino acids. The DNA for the CDR3 is TGTGCCACCAGTAGGGGACTAGCTCAAGAGACCCAGTACTTC. It yields the protein CATSRGLAQETQYF.

The V and J genes are TRBV9 and TRBJ2-5, with TRBD2 identical over 10 bases. Germline-derived CDR1 and CDR2 are SGDLS and YYNGEE. CDR3 length: 15 amino acids. J lost 3 bases, V lost 2 bases, and 4 bases had no gene match. The DNA of the CDR3 is TGTGCCAGCAGCGTCGGGACTAGCGCCAAAGAGACCCAGTACTTC. This codes for CASSVGTSAKETQYF. Combining the CDR3 with reference TRBV9 and TRBJ2-5 gives the whole variable domain DSGVTQTPKHLITATGQRVTLRCSPRSGDLSVYWYQQSLDQGLQFLIQYYNGEERAKGNILERFSAQQFPDLHSELNLSSLELGDSALYFCASSVGTSAKETQYFGPGTRLLVL.

The chain carries TRBV27 and TRBJ2-5; 8 bases are shared with TRBD1. J lost 3 bases, V lost 4 bases, and 10 bases had no gene match. The CDR3 consists of 16 residues. Looked up from germline, CDR1 is MNHEY and CDR2 is SMNVEV (reference sequence). The CDR3 protein is CASSSLGQGEKETQYF. The CDR3 region has the DNA TGTGCCAGCAGTTCCCTCGGACAGGGAGAAAAAGAGACCCAGTACTTC.

The chain carries TRBV27 and TRBJ2-7; D is possibly TRBD1 or TRBD2 (5 bases each). The germline V gene encodes CDR1 MNHEY and CDR2 SMNVEV (reference sequence). Trimming stripped 8 bases from V and 2 bases from J, with 16 bases between. This CDR3 is 14 amino acids long. In DNA form, the CDR3 reads TGTGCCAGCCGAAATCGGGGCAACCCCTACGAGCAGTACTTC. As protein: CASRNRGNPYEQYF.

CDR3 sequence: CSVEDWRGGTEAFF. The CDR3 bases are TGCAGCGTTGAAGATTGGCGGGGGGGAACTGAAGCTTTCTTT. This chain uses TRBV29-1 with TRBJ1-1, with D perhaps TRBD1 (5 bases). With 0 bases removed from V and 5 bases from J, the gap between germline ends came to 13 bases. The V gene's germline CDR1 is SQVTM and CDR2 ANQGSEA. This CDR3 is built from 14 residues. The whole variable domain, remainder taken from reference TRBV29-1 and TRBJ1-1, is SAVISQKPSRDICQRGTSLTIQCQVDSQVTMMFWYRQQPGQSLTLIATANQGSEATYESGFVIDKFPISRPNLTFSTLTVSNMSPEDSSIYLCSVEDWRGGTEAFFGQGTRLTVV.

This clone was seen a single time. The CDR3 nucleotides are TGTGCCAGCAGCGTAGACGGCGGGAGAGGGTCAGATACGCAGTATTTT. It is translated as CASSVDGGRGSDTQYF. J is TRBJ2-3 and V is TRBV9, with TRBD2 matching over 7 bases. CDR1 is SGDLS, CDR2 YYNGEE, per germline. The CDR3 sequence is 16 residues long. With V trimmed by 0 bases and J by 4 bases, 8 bases remained unmatched. The full variable domain, completed using reference TRBV9 and TRBJ2-3, is DSGVTQTPKHLITATGQRVTLRCSPRSGDLSVYWYQQSLDQGLQFLIQYYNGEERAKGNILERFSAQQFPDLHSELNLSSLELGDSALYFCASSVDGGRGSDTQYFGPGTRLTVL.

The chain links TRBV7-9 to TRBJ2-1; no definite D call. V gave up 2 bases and J gave up 9 bases, with 8 bases separating them. Germline loops: CDR1 SEHNR, CDR2 FQNEAQ (reference sequence). The CDR3 is 12 residues long. CDR3 residues: CASSLLGPEQFF. For the CDR3, the DNA is TGTGCCAGCAGCTTATTGGGCCCTGAGCAGTTCTTC.

The chain has TRBV6-6 and TRBJ2-1; 10 bases fit TRBD2. The CDR3 loop spans 16 amino acids. V was clipped by 2 bases and J by 10 bases; unmatched bases: 11. The germline gives CDR1 MNHNY, CDR2 SVGAGI (reference sequence). The CDR3 protein is CASSYPSGRGAEEQFF. CDR3 DNA: TGTGCCAGCAGTTACCCTAGCGGGAGAGGTGCGGAAGAGCAGTTCTTC.

The chain has TRBV5-1 and TRBJ2-7; 9 bases are a match to TRBD1. V dropped 0 bases and J dropped 3; count of bases not matched to a gene: 4. This CDR3 contains 15 residues. Germline V CDR1 and CDR2: SGHRS, YFSETQ. This CDR3 reads CASSLGGQGIYEQYF. The CDR3 DNA reads as TGCGCCAGCAGCTTGGGTGGACAGGGGATCTACGAGCAGTACTTC.

The rearrangement joins TRBV30 to TRBJ2-3; D gene uncertain. Germline V gives CDR1 GTSNPN, CDR2 SVGIG (reference sequence). The CDR3 is 13 amino acids. V gave up 4 bases and J gave up 0 bases, with 8 bases separating them. The CDR3 spells CAWIAESTDTQYF. The CDR3 DNA reads as TGTGCCTGGATAGCAGAAAGCACAGATACGCAGTATTTT.

J is TRBJ2-2 and V is TRBV5-1; TRBD2 agrees at 7 bases. With 4 bases clipped from V and 6 bases from J, the junction kept 9 bases outside the gene matches. This CDR3 has 15 amino acids. Germline-derived CDR1 and CDR2 are SGHRS and YFSETQ. The CDR3 coding sequence is TGCGCCAGCAGCAGGGAGGGCCGAGTTTCCGGGGAGCTGTTTTTT. Protein product: CASSREGRVSGELFF.

The V and J genes are TRBV20-1 and TRBJ2-3; possibly TRBD2 for D (5 bases). CDR3 size: 11 residues. Germline values: CDR1 DFQATT, CDR2 SNEGSKA (reference sequence). The chain's CDR3 is CSAWRTDTQYF. The CDR3, as DNA: TGCAGCGCTTGGAGGACAGATACGCAGTATTTT.